The 25 T cell receptor beta chains below all came from one sample that was sequenced in a study of T-cell reconstitution after alpha-beta-depleted transplantation in children. This sample's TCRbeta library carried unique molecular identifier barcodes. TCRdb fed the PCR reads into MiXCR, producing one record per CDR3 protein. The table records roughly 120,000 distinct CDR3 sequences, under 30% of them present only once. The specimen was PBMCs, mostly from graft donor cells, collected 180 days after TCRalphabeta/CD19-depleted stem cell transplant. The receptors come from a male patient aged 2-10 years who had a stem cell transplant for chronic granulomatous disease, so the T cells may come from the graft donor.

This sequence joins TRBV10-3 and TRBJ2-7; no definite D call. V was cut by 6 bases and J by 4 bases, with 10 bases left in between. Germline CDR1 is ENHRY and CDR2 is SYGVKD. The CDR3 runs to 12 residues. This CDR3 is CAISPTVYEQYF. DNA of the CDR3: TGTGCCATCAGCCCAACAGTTTACGAGCAGTACTTC.

The sample holds a few counts of this clonotype. The V gene is TRBV20-1, the J gene TRBJ2-3; 7 bases line up with TRBD2. Unmatched junction bases numbered 10, after V lost 3 bases and J lost 7 bases. The CDR3 has 14 residues. Per germline, CDR1 DFQATT and CDR2 SNEGSKA (reference sequence). The CDR3 DNA is TGCAGTGCTAGCTTAGCGGGTCGAGGCCATACGCAGTATTTT. Its protein product is CSASLAGRGHTQYF.

In its sample, this clonotype was seen many times. The chain carries TRBV27 and TRBJ1-1; no clear D. V was trimmed by 3 bases and J by 2 bases, leaving 7 bases between them. Germline V gene sequence: CDR1 MNHEY, CDR2 SMNVEV (reference sequence). The CDR3 has 13 residues. CDR3 region: CASSFRENTEAFF. The CDR3 DNA follows: TGTGCCAGCAGTTTCCGGGAAAACACTGAAGCTTTCTTT.

CDR3 nucleotide sequence: TGTGCCAGCAGACAAGTTACTAGCGGGGGGGCAAATGAGCAGTTCTTC. As protein: CASRQVTSGGANEQFF. The V and J genes are TRBV7-2 and TRBJ2-1; 13 bases fit TRBD2. J was trimmed by 7 bases and V by 6 bases; bases with no gene match: 9. The CDR3 loop spans 16 amino acids. Germline values: CDR1 SGHTA, CDR2 FQGNSA.

The chain links TRBV11-2 to TRBJ1-3; D is undetermined. The CDR3 extends over 13 amino acids. CDR1 is SGHAT and CDR2 is FQNNGV in the germline V gene. V was clipped by 7 bases and J by 13 bases, with 20 bases between them. The CDR3 loop is CASTKGLGLGIYF. CDR3 nucleotides: TGTGCCAGCACCAAAGGGCTGGGTCTCGGAATATATTTT.

In regard to this clonotype: This may be a read error: a much more frequent sequence differs by one nucleotide. V gene TRBV2 combines with J gene TRBJ2-1; D remains ambiguous. Germline values: CDR1 SNHLY, CDR2 FYNNEI. The CDR3 contains 16 residues. Trimming took 4 bases from V and 4 from J, leaving 17 bases between them. For the CDR3, the DNA is TGTGCCAGCAGTGCAGTAACGGCGGAACTATACAATGAGCAGTTCTTC. Protein sequence: CASSAVTAELYNEQFF.

This clonotype showed up just a few times. V gene TRBV6-5 combines with J gene TRBJ2-7, with TRBD1 identical over 10 bases. Germline-derived CDR1 and CDR2 are MNHEY and SVGAGI. The V segment lost 2 bases and the J segment 5 bases; nucleotides outside the gene matches: 3. The CDR3 sequence is 14 residues long. CDR3 nucleotide sequence: TGTGCCAGCAGTTACGGGACAGGGGCGAACGAGCAGTACTTC. Its translation is CASSYGTGANEQYF.

At least ten counts were recorded for this clonotype. The chain links TRBV20-1 to TRBJ1-5; D is uncertain. The CDR3 sequence is 15 residues long. V lost 0 bases to trimming and J lost 0 bases, with 9 bases between them. Germline CDR1 is DFQATT and CDR2 is SNEGSKA (reference sequence). CDR3 DNA: TGCAGTGCTAGAGATTGGGCACTTAGCAATCAGCCCCAGCATTTT. Protein sequence: CSARDWALSNQPQHF.

This chain connects TRBV20-1 to TRBJ2-3; weak D call: TRBD2 (5 bases). CDR1 is DFQATT and CDR2 is SNEGSKA in the germline V gene (reference sequence). The CDR3 extends over 14 amino acids. The V end was cut by 6 bases, the J end by 10 bases, with 23 bases between. The CDR3 DNA reads as TGCAGTGCCCCCAGGCCGGGGATGGATAGAGCGCAGTATTTT. Amino acids: CSAPRPGMDRAQYF.

This clonotype was seen at least ten times. The rearrangement joins TRBV20-1 to TRBJ2-1; TRBD2 matches at 7 bases. Losses at the gene ends were 6 bases for V and 2 bases for J; bases not matched to a gene: 10. Germline CDR1 and CDR2: DFQATT and SNEGSKA (reference sequence). The CDR3 extends over 15 amino acids. The CDR3, as DNA: TGCAGTGCCAATCCTAGCGGCCCTACCTACAATGAGCAGTTCTTC. The encoded protein is CSANPSGPTYNEQFF.

This clonotype was seen only a few times. This chain links TRBV12-3 or TRBV12-4 with TRBJ2-2, with unresolved D. The CDR3 length is 13 residues. V lost 2 bases and J lost 5, with 6 bases in between. CDR3 in DNA: TGTGCCAGCAGTTTATGGGTAACCGGGGAGCTGTTTTTT. Translation gives CASSLWVTGELFF.

The sample holds many counts of this clonotype. The rearrangement links TRBV5-5 to TRBJ2-3; 8 bases align to TRBD2. Trimming cost V 2 bases and J 3 bases; bases outside gene matches: 8. The CDR3 contains 16 residues. The germline V gene has CDR1 SGHKS and CDR2 YYEKEE (reference sequence). For the CDR3, the DNA is TGTGCCAGCAGCTTATTTAAGACGGGGGGGACAGATACGCAGTATTTT. Translation gives CASSLFKTGGTDTQYF.

This clonotype appeared many times. The CDR3 DNA is TGCAGTGCTAGATCGGGACGGAGCATGAACACTGAAGCTTTCTTT. Amino acid sequence: CSARSGRSMNTEAFF. The rearrangement joins TRBV20-1 to TRBJ1-1, with D possibly TRBD1 on 5 matching bases. Looked up from germline, CDR1 is DFQATT and CDR2 is SNEGSKA (reference sequence). The CDR3 loop spans 15 amino acids. With 2 bases removed from V and 0 bases from J, the gap between germline ends came to 13 bases.

This sequence joins TRBV5-6 and TRBJ1-1; D is ambiguous. The ends were cut back, 2 bases at V and 2 bases at J, with 7 bases in the middle. The germline V gene encodes CDR1 SGHDT and CDR2 YYEEEE. The CDR3 covers 13 residues. CDR3 DNA: TGTGCCAGCAGCTTCAGATACAACACTGAAGCTTTCTTT. This encodes CASSFRYNTEAFF.

The genes are TRBV5-1 and TRBJ2-1; 8 positions match TRBD2. The germline V gene encodes CDR1 SGHRS and CDR2 YFSETQ. The CDR3 is made up of 15 amino acids. Trimming cost V 4 bases and J 4 bases; bases outside gene matches: 7. The CDR3 spells CASSLSGAPYNEQFF. CDR3 sequence (DNA): TGCGCCAGCAGCCTTAGCGGGGCCCCTTACAATGAGCAGTTCTTC.

The V and J genes are TRBV7-2 and TRBJ2-3, with D maybe TRBD1 (5 bases). The germline V gene has CDR1 SGHTA and CDR2 FQGNSA. V was pared by 1 base and J by 14 bases, with 10 bases between. The CDR3 extends over 11 amino acids. For the CDR3, the DNA is TGTGCCAGCAGCTTAGGCTTCAGGGCGTATTTT. Translation: CASSLGFRAYF.

This clonotype was observed a handful of times. This chain links TRBV20-1 with TRBJ2-5; 13 nucleotides line up with TRBD2. The CDR3 length is 14 residues. Losses at the gene ends were 7 bases for V and 4 bases for J; bases not matched to a gene: 6. Germline CDR1 DFQATT, CDR2 SNEGSKA (reference sequence). CDR3 coding DNA: TGCAGTGTCGGACTAGCGGGAGAAGTAGAGACCCAGTACTTC. It codes for CSVGLAGEVETQYF.

This clonotype has just one count. This may be a read error: a much more frequent sequence differs by one nucleotide. The chain recombines TRBV5-1 with TRBJ2-5; TRBD1 agrees at 11 bases. Losses at the gene ends were 7 bases for V and 4 bases for J; bases not matched to a gene: 9. This CDR3 comprises 15 residues. Per the germline V gene, CDR1 is SGHRS and CDR2 is YFSETQ. The CDR3 DNA follows: TGCGCCAGCGGCCCCTGGACAGGGGGCCCAGAGACCCAGTACTTC. Translating gives CASGPWTGGPETQYF.

This sequence joins TRBV18 and TRBJ2-1; maybe TRBD1 (6 bases). The CDR3 totals 14 residues. In germline, CDR1 is KGHSH, CDR2 LQKENI. Trimming cost V 1 base and J 8 bases, with 12 bases left between them. In DNA form, the CDR3 reads TGTGCCAGCTCACCACGATTCAGGGGAGATGAGCAGTTCTTC. Its protein is CASSPRFRGDEQFF. Full variable domain (rest looked up from reference TRBV18 and TRBJ2-1): NAGVMQNPRHLVRRRGQEARLRCSPMKGHSHVYWYRQLPEEGLKFMVYLQKENIIDESGMPKERFSAEFPKEGPSILRIQQVVRGDSAAYFCASSPRFRGDEQFFGPGTRLTVL.

The rearrangement uses TRBV12-3 or TRBV12-4 and TRBJ1-5, with D possibly TRBD1 on 5 matching bases. The CDR3 extends over 15 amino acids. The V end lost 1 base, the J end lost 6 bases, and 13 bases lay between the germline ends. CDR3 amino acids: CASSLEAQGSQPQHF. In DNA, the CDR3 is TGTGCCAGCAGTTTAGAGGCGCAGGGCAGTCAGCCCCAGCATTTT.

The sample holds many counts of this clonotype. CDR3 region: CSASVEGETQYF. DNA for the CDR3: TGCAGTGCTAGTGTAGAGGGAGAGACCCAGTACTTC. The chain is built from TRBV20-1 and TRBJ2-5, with D possibly matching TRBD2 (5 bases). The ends were cut back, 3 bases at V and 4 bases at J, with 9 bases in the middle. Per the germline V gene, CDR1 is DFQATT and CDR2 is SNEGSKA (reference sequence). The CDR3 contains 12 residues.

This clonotype was picked up many times. The V call is TRBV19, the J call TRBJ1-2, with a tentative D call TRBD1 (6 bases). Germline V gives CDR1 LNHDA, CDR2 SQIVND (reference sequence). The CDR3 totals 14 residues. V was clipped by 6 bases and J by 8 bases, with 19 bases between them. CDR3 protein: CASSPQTGLDGYTF. In DNA form, the CDR3 reads TGTGCCAGTAGCCCTCAAACAGGGCTTGACGGCTACACCTTC.

Concerning this clonotype: A much larger clone differs by one base, so this may be a read error. J is TRBJ1-2 and V is TRBV29-1; unclear D gene. Looked up from germline, CDR1 is SQVTM and CDR2 is ANQGSEA. The CDR3 extends over 9 amino acids. Trimming cost V 2 bases and J 10 bases, with 5 bases left between them. The CDR3 region has the DNA TGCAGCGTTGAACCTGCCTACACCTTC. Its protein product is CSVEPAYTF.

Many counts were recorded for this clonotype. The chain combines TRBV29-1 with TRBJ1-2; a possible D gene is TRBD1 (6 bases). CDR3 length: 12 residues. Germline V CDR1 and CDR2: SQVTM, ANQGSEA. The germline V and J ends were trimmed by 1 base and 4 bases, with 7 bases remaining between them. This chain's CDR3 is CSVEVGGYGYTF. The DNA for the CDR3 is TGCAGCGTTGAAGTAGGGGGCTATGGCTACACCTTC.

This clonotype has more than one count but fewer than ten. The rearrangement links TRBV20-1 to TRBJ1-4; D gene unclear. The CDR3 is made up of 14 amino acids. The V end lost 2 bases, the J end lost 0 bases, and 7 bases lay between the germline ends. Germline V lookup: CDR1 DFQATT, CDR2 SNEGSKA (reference sequence). The chain's CDR3 is CSARYGTTNEKLFF. CDR3 nucleotides: TGCAGTGCTAGATATGGTACAACTAATGAAAAACTGTTTTTT.